This paragraph covers one T cell receptor beta chain sequence. Its antigen is not identified. From the RT-PCR reads, TCRdb called clonotypes with MiXCR, one entry per CDR3 protein. The repertoire has 600,000 to 850,000 distinct CDR3 sequences, 12% to 15% of them found once; the top ten carry 7.5% to 8%. The sample belongs to a study of response to subunit inactivated influenza vaccine. The CDR3 has 18 amino acids. V shed 1 base and J 5 bases; nucleotides not matched to a gene: 11. CDR1 is SGHTA and CDR2 is FQGNSA in the germline V gene. Study-wide results and caveats: After each seasonal influenza vaccination, few new T cells are recruited, the authors suggested.

The clonotype originates from a man aged 50 to 60 who received an inactivated influenza vaccine. The rearrangement links TRBV7-2 to TRBJ2-3; the match to TRBD1 covers 11 bases. This sample comprised PBMCs from blood, obtained less than 15 days before vaccination. The CDR3 loop is CASSLVPVGQGAKDTQYF. In DNA form, the CDR3 reads TGTGCCAGCAGCTTAGTGCCGGTAGGACAGGGGGCGAAAGATACGCAGTATTTT.